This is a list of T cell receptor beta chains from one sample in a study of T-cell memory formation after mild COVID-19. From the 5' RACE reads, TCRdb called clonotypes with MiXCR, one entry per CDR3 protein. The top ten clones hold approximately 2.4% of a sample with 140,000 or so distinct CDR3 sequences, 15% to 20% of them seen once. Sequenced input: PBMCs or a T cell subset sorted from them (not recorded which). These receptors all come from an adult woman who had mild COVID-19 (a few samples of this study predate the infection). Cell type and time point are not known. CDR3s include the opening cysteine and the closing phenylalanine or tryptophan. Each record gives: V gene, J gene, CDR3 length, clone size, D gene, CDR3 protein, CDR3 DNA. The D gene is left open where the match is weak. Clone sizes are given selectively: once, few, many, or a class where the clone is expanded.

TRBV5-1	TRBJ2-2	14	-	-	CASSLVVGTGELFF	TGCGCCAGCAGCTTGGTAGTGGGCACCGGGGAGCTGTTTTTT
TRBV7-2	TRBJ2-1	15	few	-	CASSLAWVGSNEQFF	TGTGCCAGCAGCTTAGCTTGGGTGGGGAGCAATGAGCAGTTCTTC
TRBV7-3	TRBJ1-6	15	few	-	CASRFSRGYNSPLHF	TGTGCCAGCAGGTTCTCCAGGGGCTATAATTCACCCCTCCACTTT
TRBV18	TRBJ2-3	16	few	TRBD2	CASSPQGLAGTDTQYF	TGTGCCAGCTCACCCCAAGGACTAGCGGGAACAGATACGCAGTATTTT
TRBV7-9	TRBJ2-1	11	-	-	CASSLGVGRFF	TGTGCCAGCAGCTTGGGAGTGGGGCGGTTCTTC
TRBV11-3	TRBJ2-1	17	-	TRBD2	CASSPPRASGRDNEQFF	TGTGCCAGCAGCCCCCCCCGGGCTAGCGGGAGGGACAATGAGCAGTTCTTC
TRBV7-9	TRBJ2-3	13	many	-	CASRYPDRSTQYF	TGTGCCAGCAGATACCCGGACCGGTCAACGCAGTATTTT
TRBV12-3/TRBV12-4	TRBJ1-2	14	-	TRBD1	CASRRTTGNYGYTF	TGTGCCAGCAGACGGACGACAGGGAACTATGGCTACACCTTC
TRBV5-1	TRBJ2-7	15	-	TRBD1	CASSRRGLEADEQYF	TGCGCCAGCAGCCGCAGGGGGCTTGAGGCGGACGAGCAGTACTTC
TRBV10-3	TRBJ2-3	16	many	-	CAISEGSGRSTDTQYF	TGTGCCATCAGTGAAGGGAGTGGGCGGAGCACAGATACGCAGTATTTT
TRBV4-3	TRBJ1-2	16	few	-	CASSQDHMGGSYGYTF	TGCGCCAGCAGCCAAGATCACATGGGGGGAAGCTATGGCTACACCTTC
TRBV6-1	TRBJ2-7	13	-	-	CASSGDNSYEQYF	TGTGCCAGCAGTGGAGATAACTCCTACGAGCAGTACTTC
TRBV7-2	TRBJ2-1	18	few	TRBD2	CASSLAIGTRPSYNEQFF	TGTGCCAGCAGCCTAGCTATAGGGACTAGGCCCTCCTACAATGAGCAGTTCTTC
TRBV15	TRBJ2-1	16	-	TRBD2	CATSTGTSGGRDEQFF	TGTGCCACCAGCACCGGGACTAGCGGGGGGAGGGATGAGCAGTTCTTC
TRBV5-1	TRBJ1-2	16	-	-	CASSAIPGTSSYGYTF	TGCGCCAGCAGCGCAATCCCCGGGACTAGCAGCTATGGCTACACCTTC
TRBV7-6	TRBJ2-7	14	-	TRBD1	CASSPTGYSYEQYF	TGTGCCAGCAGCCCGACAGGGTACTCCTACGAGCAGTACTTC
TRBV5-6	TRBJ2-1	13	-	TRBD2	CASSLAGEGVMVF	TGTGCCAGCAGCTTGGCCGGGGAGGGTGTCATGGTCTTC
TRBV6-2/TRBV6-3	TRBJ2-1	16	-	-	CASSLGGELSYNEQFF	TGTGCCAGCAGCCTCGGGGGTGAACTTTCCTACAATGAGCAGTTCTTC
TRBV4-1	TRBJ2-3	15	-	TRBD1	CASRKGQGFRDTQYF	TGCGCCAGCAGGAAGGGACAGGGGTTTCGGGATACGCAGTATTTT
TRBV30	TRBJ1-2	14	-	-	CAWRETGSNYGYTF	TGTGCCTGGCGAGAGACGGGTTCTAACTATGGCTACACCTTC
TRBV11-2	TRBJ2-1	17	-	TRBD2	CASRKGTSGSLHNEQFF	TGTGCCAGCAGGAAAGGGACTAGCGGGAGTCTCCACAATGAGCAGTTCTTC
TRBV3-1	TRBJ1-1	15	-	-	CASSQDRRRGTEAFF	TGTGCCAGCAGCCAAGATAGGAGGAGGGGCACTGAAGCTTTCTTT
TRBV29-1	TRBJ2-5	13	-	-	CSVASDGQETQYF	TGCAGCGTTGCCTCGGACGGCCAAGAGACCCAGTACTTC
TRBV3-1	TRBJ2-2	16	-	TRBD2	CASTQVLGGKAGELFF	TGTGCCAGCACCCAAGTTTTGGGGGGGAAGGCCGGGGAGCTGTTTTTT
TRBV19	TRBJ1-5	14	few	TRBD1	CASRMGQFNQPQHF	TGTGCCAGTAGGATGGGACAGTTCAATCAGCCCCAGCATTTT
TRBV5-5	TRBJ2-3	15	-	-	CASSQWVSRTDTQYF	TGTGCCAGCTCCCAGTGGGTTTCCCGCACAGATACGCAGTATTTT
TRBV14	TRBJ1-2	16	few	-	CASSQQQGGLGYGYTF	TGTGCCAGCAGCCAACAACAGGGTGGTTTAGGTTATGGCTACACCTTC
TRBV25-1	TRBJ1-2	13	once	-	CASKQGVRFEYTF	TGTGCCAGCAAGCAGGGCGTACGTTTTGAGTACACCTTC
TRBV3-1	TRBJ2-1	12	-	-	CASSPLLGEQFF	TGTGCCAGCAGCCCCCTGTTGGGGGAGCAGTTCTTC
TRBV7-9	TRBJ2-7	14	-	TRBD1	CASSLGQGHYEQYF	TGTGCCAGCAGCTTAGGACAGGGCCACTACGAGCAGTACTTC
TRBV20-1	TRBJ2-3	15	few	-	CSARVSSVSTDTQYF	TGCAGTGCTAGAGTATCTAGCGTGTCCACAGATACGCAGTATTTT
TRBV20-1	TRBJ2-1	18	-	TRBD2	CSARGLAGVIAAYNEQFF	TGCAGTGCTAGAGGACTAGCGGGGGTTATTGCAGCCTACAATGAGCAGTTCTTC
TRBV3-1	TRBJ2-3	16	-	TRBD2	CASSRLGTSGGNTQYF	TGTGCCAGCAGCCGACTTGGGACTAGCGGGGGGAATACGCAGTATTTT
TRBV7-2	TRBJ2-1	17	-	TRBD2	CASSPDRIAGGANEQFF	TGTGCCAGCAGCCCCGACAGAATAGCGGGAGGCGCAAATGAGCAGTTCTTC
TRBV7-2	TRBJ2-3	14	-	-	CASSRDRNTDTQYF	TGTGCCAGCAGCCGGGACCGCAACACAGATACGCAGTATTTT
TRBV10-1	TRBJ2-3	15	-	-	CASPRGSGPTDTQYF	TGCGCCAGCCCCCGAGGCAGCGGGCCCACAGATACGCAGTATTTT
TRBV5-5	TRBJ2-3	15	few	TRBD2	CASSKRGGASDTQYF	TGTGCCAGCAGTAAACGCGGGGGGGCCTCAGATACGCAGTATTTT
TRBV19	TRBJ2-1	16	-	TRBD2	CASGKALAGAYNEQFF	TGTGCCAGTGGTAAGGCCCTGGCGGGAGCCTACAATGAGCAGTTCTTC
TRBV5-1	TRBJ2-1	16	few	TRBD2	CASSLLPGGGQNEQFF	TGCGCCAGCAGCCTACTTCCGGGGGGAGGACAAAATGAGCAGTTCTTC
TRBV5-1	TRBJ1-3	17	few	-	CASSWEERGYSGNTIYF	TGCGCCAGCAGCTGGGAAGAAAGGGGCTACTCTGGAAACACCATATATTTT
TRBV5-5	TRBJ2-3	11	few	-	CASSFSQKEYF	TGTGCCAGCAGCTTCTCTCAAAAGGAGTATTTT
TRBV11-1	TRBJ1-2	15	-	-	CASSLVPFFTAGYTF	TGTGCCAGCAGCTTAGTTCCGTTTTTCACCGCTGGCTACACCTTC
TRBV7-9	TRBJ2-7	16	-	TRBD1	CASSSSGTGQQGEQYF	TGTGCCAGCAGCTCCAGTGGGACAGGGCAACAAGGGGAGCAGTACTTC
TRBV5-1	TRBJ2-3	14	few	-	CASSLEQITDTQYF	TGCGCCAGCAGCTTGGAACAGATCACAGATACGCAGTATTTT
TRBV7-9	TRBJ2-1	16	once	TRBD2	CASSQGLAGADNEQFF	TGTGCCAGCAGCCAGGGACTAGCGGGAGCCGACAATGAGCAGTTCTTC
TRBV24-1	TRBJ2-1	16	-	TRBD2	CATSDRTSGRGPEQFF	TGTGCCACCAGTGATCGAACTAGCGGGAGGGGTCCTGAGCAGTTCTTC
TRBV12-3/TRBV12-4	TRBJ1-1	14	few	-	CASSLGAGNREAFF	TGTGCCAGCAGTTTAGGTGCGGGGAATCGTGAAGCTTTCTTT
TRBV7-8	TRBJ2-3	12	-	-	CASSPSGGAGYF	TGTGCCAGCAGCCCAAGCGGCGGTGCGGGGTATTTT
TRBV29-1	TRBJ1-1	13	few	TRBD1	CSVEGQLNTEAFF	TGCAGCGTTGAGGGACAGTTGAACACTGAAGCTTTCTTT
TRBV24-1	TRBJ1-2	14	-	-	CATSDPPDTYGYTF	TGTGCCACCAGTGATCCCCCGGACACTTATGGCTACACCTTC
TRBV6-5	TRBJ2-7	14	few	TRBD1	CASRGTGGPYEQYF	TGTGCCAGCAGGGGGACAGGGGGACCCTACGAGCAGTACTTC
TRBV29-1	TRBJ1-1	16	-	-	CSVIQTGWGLITEAFF	TGCAGCGTTATCCAAACAGGGTGGGGGTTAATCACTGAAGCTTTCTTT
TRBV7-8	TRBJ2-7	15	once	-	CASSLAPDGRYEQYF	TGTGCCAGCAGCTTAGCACCTGACGGGCGCTACGAGCAGTACTTC